This passage covers 8 T cell receptor beta chains from one sample sequenced in a study of blood T cell repertoires in COVID-19. Data came from immunoSEQ multiplex PCR; TCRdb stores just in-frame clones and leaves some out. The sample carries fewer than 250,000 clones, around nine tenths recorded once. The source material was peripheral blood. These receptors originate from a woman aged 55-70 years with acute or convalescent COVID-19.

This rearrangement joins TRBV5-6 to TRBJ2-1; 9 bases fit TRBD2. Germline V gives CDR1 SGHDT, CDR2 YYEEEE. V shed 5 bases, J shed 7 bases, and the junction held 10 bases outside the gene matches. The CDR3 has 15 residues. The CDR3 nucleotides read TGTGCCAGCAGGCCGGGGGGGCTAGCGGGAAATGAGCAGTTCTTC. Its protein product is CASRPGGLAGNEQFF.

The J gene is TRBJ1-6, the V gene TRBV9; tentative D call: TRBD1 (5 bases). CDR3 length: 14 residues. V was shortened by 4 bases and J by 10 bases, with 15 bases between the two germline ends. Looked up from germline, CDR1 is SGDLS and CDR2 is YYNGEE. The CDR3 region has the DNA TGTGCCAGCAGCTTAGGACATAGGGGCTCACCCCTCCACTTT. Amino acids: CASSLGHRGSPLHF. Full variable domain (remainder filled in from reference TRBV9 and TRBJ1-6): DSGVTQTPKHLITATGQRVTLRCSPRSGDLSVYWYQQSLDQGLQFLIQYYNGEERAKGNILERFSAQQFPDLHSELNLSSLELGDSALYFCASSLGHRGSPLHFGNGTRLTVT.

The chain employs TRBV4-1 and TRBJ1-5, with D perhaps matching TRBD1 (5 bases). Trimming pared 0 bases from V and 5 bases from J, leaving 11 bases between. Germline-derived CDR1 and CDR2 are MGHRA and YSYEKL. The CDR3 totals 15 residues. CDR3 in amino acids: CASSQDLGVHQPQHF. CDR3 DNA sequence: TGCGCCAGCAGCCAAGATTTAGGGGTGCATCAGCCCCAGCATTTT.

V gene TRBV28 combines with J gene TRBJ1-5; the match to TRBD1 covers 8 bases. The germline CDR1 and CDR2 sequences are MDHEN and SYDVKM. Trimming cost V 3 bases and J 6 bases; bases outside gene matches: 7. CDR3 length equals 15 residues. The CDR3 protein is CASSLRQGWLQPQHF. Here the CDR3 DNA reads TGTGCCAGCAGTTTGCGACAGGGGTGGCTTCAGCCCCAGCATTTT.

The CDR3 region is CASSEAPGGHYGYTF. CDR3 sequence (DNA): TGTGCCAGCAGTGAAGCGCCGGGGGGCCACTATGGCTACACCTTC. This chain connects TRBV6-1 to TRBJ1-2; TRBD1 is a possible D gene (6 bases). The CDR3 sequence is 15 residues long. V lost 0 bases and J lost 3, with 11 bases in between. Per germline, CDR1 MNHNS and CDR2 SASEGT.

This clone has only a few counts. This rearrangement joins TRBV6-5 to TRBJ2-7; TRBD1 aligns across 9 bases. CDR1 and CDR2 from the germline V gene are MNHEY and SVGAGI. With V trimmed by 4 bases and J by 0 bases, 4 bases remained unmatched. The CDR3 loop spans 15 amino acids. CDR3: CASSFSTGGSYEQYF. The CDR3 coding sequence is TGTGCCAGCAGTTTTTCGACAGGGGGCTCCTACGAGCAGTACTTC.

Only a few counts were recorded for this clone. The rearrangement links TRBV7-8 to TRBJ1-5; 10 nucleotides agree with TRBD1. The germline V gene encodes CDR1 SGHVS and CDR2 FQNEAQ. The CDR3 is 15 residues long. After removal of 5 bases from V and 7 bases from J, the junction contained 8 bases not matched to a gene. CDR3 DNA sequence: TGTGCCAGCAGCAACGACAGGGGGCCTTGGCAGCCCCAGCATTTT. Protein product: CASSNDRGPWQPQHF.

This chain uses TRBV7-8 with TRBJ2-3; TRBD2 might be the D (5 bases). Trimming removed 6 bases from V and 0 bases from J, with 13 bases in between. CDR1 and CDR2 (germline): SGHVS, FQNEAQ. The CDR3 runs 15 residues. CDR3 protein: CASRVQRTSTDTQYF. In DNA form, the CDR3 reads TGTGCCAGCAGGGTACAGCGGACTAGCACAGATACGCAGTATTTT.